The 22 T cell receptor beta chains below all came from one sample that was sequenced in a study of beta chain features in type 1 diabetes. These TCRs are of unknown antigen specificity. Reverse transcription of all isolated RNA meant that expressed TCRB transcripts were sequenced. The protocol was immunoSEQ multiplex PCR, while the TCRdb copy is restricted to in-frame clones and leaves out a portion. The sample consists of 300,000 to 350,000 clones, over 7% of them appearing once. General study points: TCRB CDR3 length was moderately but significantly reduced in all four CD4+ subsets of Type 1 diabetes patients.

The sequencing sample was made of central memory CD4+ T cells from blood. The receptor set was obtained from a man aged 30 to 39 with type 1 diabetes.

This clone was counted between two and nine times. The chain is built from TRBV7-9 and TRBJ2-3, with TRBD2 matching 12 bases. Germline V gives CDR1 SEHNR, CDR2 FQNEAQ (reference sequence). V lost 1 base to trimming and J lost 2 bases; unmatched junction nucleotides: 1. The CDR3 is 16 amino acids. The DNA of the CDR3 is TGTGCCAGCAGCTTAGGGACTAGCGGGGCCACAGATACGCAGTATTTT. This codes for CASSLGTSGATDTQYF. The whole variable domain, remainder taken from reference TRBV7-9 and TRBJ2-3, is DTGVSQNPRHKITKRGQNVTFRCDPISEHNRLYWYRQTLGQGPEFLTYFQNEAQLEKSRLLSDRFSAERPKGSFSTLEIQRTEQGDSAMYLCASSLGTSGATDTQYFGPGTRLTVL.

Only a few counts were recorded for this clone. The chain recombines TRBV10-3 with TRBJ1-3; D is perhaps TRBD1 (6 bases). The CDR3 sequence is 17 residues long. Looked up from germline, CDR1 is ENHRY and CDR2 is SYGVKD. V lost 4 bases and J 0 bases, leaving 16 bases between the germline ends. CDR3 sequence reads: CAISAEQGAISGNTIYF. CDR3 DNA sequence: TGTGCCATCAGTGCCGAACAGGGTGCTATCTCTGGAAACACCATATATTTT.

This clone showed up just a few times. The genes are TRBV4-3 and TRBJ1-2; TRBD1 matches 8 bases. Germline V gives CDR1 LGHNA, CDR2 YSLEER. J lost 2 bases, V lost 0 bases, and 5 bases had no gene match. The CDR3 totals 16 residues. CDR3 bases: TGCGCCAGCAGCCAAGAGGGTAACAGGGGGAACTATGGCTACACCTTC. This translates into CASSQEGNRGNYGYTF.

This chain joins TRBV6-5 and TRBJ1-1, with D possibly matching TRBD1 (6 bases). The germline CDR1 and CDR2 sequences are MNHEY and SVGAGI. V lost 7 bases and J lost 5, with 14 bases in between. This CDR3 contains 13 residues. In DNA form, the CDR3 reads TGTGCCAGCACCCTCGCGGGGGCGACTGAAGCTTTCTTT. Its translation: CASTLAGATEAFF.

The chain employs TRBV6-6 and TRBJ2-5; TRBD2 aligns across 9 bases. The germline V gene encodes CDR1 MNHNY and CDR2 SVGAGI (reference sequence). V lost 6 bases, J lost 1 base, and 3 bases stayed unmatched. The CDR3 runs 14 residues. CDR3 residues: CASRIAGVQETQYF. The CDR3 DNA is TGTGCCAGCAGAATAGCGGGGGTCCAAGAGACCCAGTACTTC.

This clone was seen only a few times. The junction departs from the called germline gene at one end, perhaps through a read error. Here the CDR3 reads CASSLAANRGQGEQFF. In DNA form, the CDR3 reads TGTGCCAGCAGTTTAGCAGCTAACAGGGGCCAGGGCGAGCAGTTCTTC. The J gene is TRBJ2-1, the V gene TRBV11-2; 7 nucleotides match TRBD1. Germline V gene sequence: CDR1 SGHAT, CDR2 FQNNGV. This CDR3 comprises 16 residues.

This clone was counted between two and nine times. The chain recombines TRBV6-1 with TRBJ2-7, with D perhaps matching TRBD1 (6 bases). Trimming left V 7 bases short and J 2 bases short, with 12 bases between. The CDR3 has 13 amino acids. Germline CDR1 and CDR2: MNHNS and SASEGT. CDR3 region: CASTSGTTYEQYF. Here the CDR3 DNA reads TGTGCCAGCACCTCCGGGACAACCTACGAGCAGTACTTC.

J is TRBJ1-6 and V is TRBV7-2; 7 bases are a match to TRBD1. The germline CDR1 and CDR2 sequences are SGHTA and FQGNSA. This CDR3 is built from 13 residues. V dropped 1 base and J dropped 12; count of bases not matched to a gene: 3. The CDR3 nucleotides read TGTGCCAGCAGCTTAGAGGGGACAGTACCCCTCCACTTT. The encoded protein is CASSLEGTVPLHF.

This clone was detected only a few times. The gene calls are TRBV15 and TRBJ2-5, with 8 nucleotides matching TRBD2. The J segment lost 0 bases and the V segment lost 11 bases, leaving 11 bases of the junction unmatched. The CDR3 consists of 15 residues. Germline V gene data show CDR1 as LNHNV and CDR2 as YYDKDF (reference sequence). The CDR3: CAAAWAGGNQETQYF. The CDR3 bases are TGTGCCGCCGCCTGGGCGGGGGGTAACCAAGAGACCCAGTACTTC.

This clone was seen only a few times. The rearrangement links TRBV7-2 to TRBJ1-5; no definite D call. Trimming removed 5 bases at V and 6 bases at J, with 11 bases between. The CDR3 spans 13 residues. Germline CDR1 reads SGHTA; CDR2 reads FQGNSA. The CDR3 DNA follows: TGTGCCAGCAGCGATTCCGCGTTTCAGCCCCAGCATTTT. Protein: CASSDSAFQPQHF.

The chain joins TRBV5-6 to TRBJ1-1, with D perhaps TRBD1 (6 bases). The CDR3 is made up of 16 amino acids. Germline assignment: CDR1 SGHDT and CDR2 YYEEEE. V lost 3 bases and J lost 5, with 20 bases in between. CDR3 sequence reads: CASSSVLSGGRTEAFF. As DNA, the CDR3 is TGTGCCAGCAGCTCCGTGCTATCTGGGGGGCGGACTGAAGCTTTCTTT. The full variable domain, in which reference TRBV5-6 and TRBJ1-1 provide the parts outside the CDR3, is DAGVTQSPTHLIKTRGQQVTLRCSPKSGHDTVSWYQQALGQGPQFIFQYYEEEERQRGNFPDRFSGHQFPNYSSELNVNALLLGDSALYLCASSSVLSGGRTEAFFGQGTRLTVV.

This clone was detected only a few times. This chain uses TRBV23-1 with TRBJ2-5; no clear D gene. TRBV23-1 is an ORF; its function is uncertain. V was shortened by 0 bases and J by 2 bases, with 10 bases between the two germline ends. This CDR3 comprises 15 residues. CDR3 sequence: CASSQSMGTQETQYF. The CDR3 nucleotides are TGCGCCAGCAGTCAATCGATGGGTACTCAAGAGACCCAGTACTTC.

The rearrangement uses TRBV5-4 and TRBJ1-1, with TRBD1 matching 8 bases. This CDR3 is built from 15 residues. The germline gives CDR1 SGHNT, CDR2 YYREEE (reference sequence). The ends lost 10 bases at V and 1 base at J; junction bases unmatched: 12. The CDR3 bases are TGTGCCGGACTACCGGAGCAGGGGGCGAACACTGAAGCTTTCTTT. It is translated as CAGLPEQGANTEAFF.

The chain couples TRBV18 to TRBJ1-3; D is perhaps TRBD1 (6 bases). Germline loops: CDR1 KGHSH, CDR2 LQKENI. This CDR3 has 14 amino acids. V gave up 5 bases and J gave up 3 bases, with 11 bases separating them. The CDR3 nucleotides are TGTGCCAGCTCATCCCGGGACATTGGAAACACCATATATTTT. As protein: CASSSRDIGNTIYF. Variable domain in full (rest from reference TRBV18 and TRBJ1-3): NAGVMQNPRHLVRRRGQEARLRCSPMKGHSHVYWYRQLPEEGLKFMVYLQKENIIDESGMPKERFSAEFPKEGPSILRIQQVVRGDSAAYFCASSSRDIGNTIYFGEGSWLTVV.

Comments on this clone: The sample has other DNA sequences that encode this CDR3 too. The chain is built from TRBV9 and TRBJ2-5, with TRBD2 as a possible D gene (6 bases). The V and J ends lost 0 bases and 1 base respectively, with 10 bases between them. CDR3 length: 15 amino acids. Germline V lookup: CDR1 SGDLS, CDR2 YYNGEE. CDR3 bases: TGTGCCAGCAGCGTAGCTCCGGGGGTCCAAGAGACCCAGTACTTC. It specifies CASSVAPGVQETQYF. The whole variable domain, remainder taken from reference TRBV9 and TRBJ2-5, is DSGVTQTPKHLITATGQRVTLRCSPRSGDLSVYWYQQSLDQGLQFLIQYYNGEERAKGNILERFSAQQFPDLHSELNLSSLELGDSALYFCASSVAPGVQETQYFGPGTRLLVL.

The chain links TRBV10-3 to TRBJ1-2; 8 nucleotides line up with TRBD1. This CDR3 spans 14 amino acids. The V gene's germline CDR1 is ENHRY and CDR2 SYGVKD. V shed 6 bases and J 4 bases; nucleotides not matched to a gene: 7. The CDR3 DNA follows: TGTGCCATCAGCGATCGACAGGGGCTCTATGGCTACACCTTC. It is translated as CAISDRQGLYGYTF.

The CDR3 protein is CASSSLTGTGVNQPQHF. The DNA for the CDR3 is TGTGCCAGCAGTTCATTAACCGGGACAGGCGTCAATCAGCCCCAGCATTTT. J is TRBJ1-5 and V is TRBV27, with 8 positions matching TRBD1. After removal of 4 bases from V and 3 bases from J, the junction contained 11 bases not matched to a gene. The CDR3 totals 17 residues. Germline CDR1 reads MNHEY; CDR2 reads SMNVEV (reference sequence).

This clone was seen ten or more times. Here the CDR3 DNA reads TGTGCCAGCAGCTTAGGCGGGCTCACAGATACGCAGTATTTT. Its protein is CASSLGGLTDTQYF. The chain joins TRBV7-9 to TRBJ2-3, with a tentative D call TRBD2 (5 bases). This CDR3 region has 14 residues. The ends were cut back, 1 base at V and 2 bases at J, with 7 bases in the middle. The germline gives CDR1 SEHNR, CDR2 FQNEAQ (reference sequence).

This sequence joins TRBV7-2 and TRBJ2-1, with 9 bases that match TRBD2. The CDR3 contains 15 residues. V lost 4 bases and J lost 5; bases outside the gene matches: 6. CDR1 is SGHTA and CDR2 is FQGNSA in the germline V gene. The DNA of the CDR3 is TGTGCCAGCAGCTCCCTTAGCGGGGGTCACAATGAGCAGTTCTTC. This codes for CASSSLSGGHNEQFF.

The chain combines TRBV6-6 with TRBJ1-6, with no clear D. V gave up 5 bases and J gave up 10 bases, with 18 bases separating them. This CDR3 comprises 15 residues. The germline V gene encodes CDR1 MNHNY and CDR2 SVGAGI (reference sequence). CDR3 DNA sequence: TGTGCCAGCAGTAACAGCGAGCTACCCTACTCACCCCTCCACTTT. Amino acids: CASSNSELPYSPLHF.

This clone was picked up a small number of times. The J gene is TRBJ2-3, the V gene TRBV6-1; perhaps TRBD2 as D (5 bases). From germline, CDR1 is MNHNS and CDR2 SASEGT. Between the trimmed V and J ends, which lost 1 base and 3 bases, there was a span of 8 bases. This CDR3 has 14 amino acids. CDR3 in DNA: TGTGCCAGCAGTGAAGGGGCGGGTACAGATACGCAGTATTTT. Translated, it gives CASSEGAGTDTQYF.

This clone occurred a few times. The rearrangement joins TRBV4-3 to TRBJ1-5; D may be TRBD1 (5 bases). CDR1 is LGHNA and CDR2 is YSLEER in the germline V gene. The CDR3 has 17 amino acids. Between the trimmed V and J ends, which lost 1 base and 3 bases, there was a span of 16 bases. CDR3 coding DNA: TGCGCCAGCAGCCAAGTCATAAGTAAGGGGTTCAATCAGCCCCAGCATTTT. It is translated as CASSQVISKGFNQPQHF.